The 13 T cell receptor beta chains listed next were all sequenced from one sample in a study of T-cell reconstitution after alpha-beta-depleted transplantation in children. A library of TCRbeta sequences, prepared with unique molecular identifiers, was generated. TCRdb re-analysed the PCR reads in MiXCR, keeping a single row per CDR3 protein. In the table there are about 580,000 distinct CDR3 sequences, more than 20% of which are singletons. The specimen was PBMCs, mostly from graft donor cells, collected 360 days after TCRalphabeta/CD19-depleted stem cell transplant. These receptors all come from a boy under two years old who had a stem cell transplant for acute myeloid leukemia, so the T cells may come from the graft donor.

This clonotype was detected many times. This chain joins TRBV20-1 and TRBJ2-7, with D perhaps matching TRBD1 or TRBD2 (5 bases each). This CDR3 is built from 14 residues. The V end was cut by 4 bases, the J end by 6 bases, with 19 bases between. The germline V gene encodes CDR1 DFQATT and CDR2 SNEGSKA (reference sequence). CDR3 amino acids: CSAKKLGERSEQYV. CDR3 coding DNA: TGCAGTGCTAAGAAGCTGGGGGAGCGATCCGAGCAGTACGTC.

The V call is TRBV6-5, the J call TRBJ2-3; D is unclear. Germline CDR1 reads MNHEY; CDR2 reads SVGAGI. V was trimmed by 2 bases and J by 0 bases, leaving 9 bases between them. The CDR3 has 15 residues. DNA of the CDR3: TGTGCCAGCAGTTACATGGGCACTAGCACAGATACGCAGTATTTT. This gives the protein CASSYMGTSTDTQYF.

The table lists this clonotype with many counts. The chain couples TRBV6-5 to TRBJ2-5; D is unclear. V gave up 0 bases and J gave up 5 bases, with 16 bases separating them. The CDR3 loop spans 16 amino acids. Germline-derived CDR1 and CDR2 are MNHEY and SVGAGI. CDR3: CASSYSTLVAGETQYF. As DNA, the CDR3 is TGTGCCAGCAGTTACTCGACGCTGGTAGCCGGGGAGACCCAGTACTTC.

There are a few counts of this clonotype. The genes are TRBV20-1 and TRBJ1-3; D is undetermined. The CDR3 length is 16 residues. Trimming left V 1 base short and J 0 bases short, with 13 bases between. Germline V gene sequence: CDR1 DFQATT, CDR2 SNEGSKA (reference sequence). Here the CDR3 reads CSARGDHRSSGNTIYF. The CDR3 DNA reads TGCAGTGCTAGAGGGGATCACCGCAGCTCTGGAAACACCATATATTTT.

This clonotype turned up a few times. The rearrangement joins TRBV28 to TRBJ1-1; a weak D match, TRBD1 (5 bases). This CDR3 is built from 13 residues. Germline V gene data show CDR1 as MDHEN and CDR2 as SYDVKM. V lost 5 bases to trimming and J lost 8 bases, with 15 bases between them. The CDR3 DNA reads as TGTGCCAGCAGTCCACGACAGAGAGGGGAAGCTTTCTTT. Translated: CASSPRQRGEAFF.

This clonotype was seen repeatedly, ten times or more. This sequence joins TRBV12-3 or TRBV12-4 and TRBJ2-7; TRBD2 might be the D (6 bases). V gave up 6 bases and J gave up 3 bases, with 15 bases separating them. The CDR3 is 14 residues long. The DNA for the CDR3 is TGTGCCAGCAGAGTTGGCGCGGGGCACTACGAGCAGTACTTC. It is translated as CASRVGAGHYEQYF.

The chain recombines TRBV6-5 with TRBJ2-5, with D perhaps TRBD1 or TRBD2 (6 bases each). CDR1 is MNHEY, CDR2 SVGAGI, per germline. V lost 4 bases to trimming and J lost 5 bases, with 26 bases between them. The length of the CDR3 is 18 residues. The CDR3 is CASSSPSSTGGLGETQYF. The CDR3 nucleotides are TGTGCCAGCAGTTCTCCCTCTTCAACCGGGGGCTTGGGGGAGACCCAGTACTTC.

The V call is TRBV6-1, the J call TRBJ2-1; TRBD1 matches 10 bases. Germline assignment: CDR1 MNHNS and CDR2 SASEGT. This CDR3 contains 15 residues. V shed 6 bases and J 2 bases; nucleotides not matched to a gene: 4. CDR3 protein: CASSRDRGTYNEQFF. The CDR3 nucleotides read TGTGCCAGCAGCCGGGACAGGGGCACCTACAATGAGCAGTTCTTC.

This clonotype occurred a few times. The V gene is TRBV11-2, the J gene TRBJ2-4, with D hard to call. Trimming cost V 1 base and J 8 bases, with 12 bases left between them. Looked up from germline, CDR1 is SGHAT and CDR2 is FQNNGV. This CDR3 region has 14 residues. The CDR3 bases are TGTGCCAGCAGCTTAGGACTGACATGGGACATTCAGTACTTC. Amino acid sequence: CASSLGLTWDIQYF.

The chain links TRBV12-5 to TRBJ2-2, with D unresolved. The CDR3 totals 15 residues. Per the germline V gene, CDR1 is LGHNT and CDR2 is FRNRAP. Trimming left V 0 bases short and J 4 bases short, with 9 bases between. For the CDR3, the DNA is TGTGCTAGTGGTTTGGTACAAGGACCCACCGGGGAGCTGTTTTTT. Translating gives CASGLVQGPTGELFF.

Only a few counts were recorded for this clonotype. DNA for the CDR3: TGTGCCACCAGCAGAGATCCCGCCGGACCGCAGTATTTT. This gives the protein CATSRDPAGPQYF. The chain recombines TRBV15 with TRBJ2-3, with unresolved D. The CDR3 consists of 13 residues. The germline V gene encodes CDR1 LNHNV and CDR2 YYDKDF (reference sequence). Trimming pared 0 bases from V and 10 bases from J, leaving 11 bases between.

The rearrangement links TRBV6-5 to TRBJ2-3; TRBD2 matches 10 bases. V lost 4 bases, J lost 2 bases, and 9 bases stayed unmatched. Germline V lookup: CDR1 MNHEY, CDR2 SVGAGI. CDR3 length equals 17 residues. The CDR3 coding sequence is TGTGCCAGCAGTTCCCGAAAAGCGGGGGGGATCACAGATACGCAGTATTTT. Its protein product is CASSSRKAGGITDTQYF.

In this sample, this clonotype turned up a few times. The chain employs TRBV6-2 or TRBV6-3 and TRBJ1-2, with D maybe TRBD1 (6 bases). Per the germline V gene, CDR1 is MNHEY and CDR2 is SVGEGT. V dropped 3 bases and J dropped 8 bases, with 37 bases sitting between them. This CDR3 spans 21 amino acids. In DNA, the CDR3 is TGTGCCAGCAGTTATCTTGTCGGTCTTCACCTCCGGGACATCTCCTCTCAAGGCTACACCTTC. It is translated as CASSYLVGLHLRDISSQGYTF.